This TCR beta chain was sequenced in a study of shared clonotypes between healthy human individuals. The authors distributed each subset's genomic DNA evenly over several immunoSEQ plates. With ten immunoSEQ deep assay plates, unsorted PBMC DNA underwent sequencing. Assay used: immunoSEQ multiplex PCR; TCRdb lists only in-frame clones, some missing. The sample comprises about half a million clones, 60% to 80% of which are singletons, and more than 10% rests with the top ten. Germline values: CDR1 LGHNA, CDR2 YSLEER. Trimming took 0 bases from V and 3 from J, leaving 9 bases between them. The CDR3 has 15 residues. Every contributor of samples was a Caucasian grown-up residing in Nashville, Tennessee. Unsorted samples drew genomic DNA from 85 million to 90 million PBMCs.

The V and J genes are TRBV4-3 and TRBJ1-3; D not resolved. This sequence originates from a woman between 40 and 50 years old in good health. Some clones in this sample may be carry-over from other donors' samples. The sequencing sample was made of PBMCs. In DNA form, the CDR3 reads TGCGCCAGCAGCCAAGATAACGGCATTGGAAACACCATATATTTT. Translating it yields CASSQDNGIGNTIYF.